The clone carrying this T cell receptor (beta chain) was seen only once. Patients of the Seattle cohort, enrolled during active infection, were followed longitudinally. Authors' data handling: Reference gene primer amplification in the assay estimated nucleated cell counts. Measured with immunoSEQ multiplex PCR; TCRdb has only the in-frame clones, and not every one. V and J calls and clone size are as listed in that table; D and trimming were resolved from the DNA. The sample contains more than 350,000 clones, 89% of which appear only once. The sample belongs to a study of blood T cell repertoires in COVID-19. The junction had 7 bases not matched to a gene; V was cut back by 5 bases and J by 6 bases. The germline gives CDR1 SGHDT, CDR2 YYEEEE. The CDR3 sequence is 14 residues long.

This chain links TRBV5-6 with TRBJ2-7; 11 nucleotides line up with TRBD2. Sequencing used peripheral blood. The origin of this receptor is a woman in her twenties or thirties with COVID-19, enrolled during active disease. The CDR3 loop is CASRYSGGAREQYF. The CDR3 DNA reads as TGTGCCAGCAGATATAGCGGGGGGGCGCGCGAGCAGTACTTC. The full variable domain, in which reference TRBV5-6 and TRBJ2-7 provide the parts outside the CDR3, is DAGVTQSPTHLIKTRGQQVTLRCSPKSGHDTVSWYQQALGQGPQFIFQYYEEEERQRGNFPDRFSGHQFPNYSSELNVNALLLGDSALYLCASRYSGGAREQYFGPGTRLTVT.